This T cell receptor (beta chain) stems from a study of glioma-infiltrating T cells after dendritic cell vaccination. Study-level results: Few patients contributed both blood and tumor specimens.

Time point noted: after dendritic cell vaccination, including at tumor progression/relapse. The V segment lost 3 bases and the J segment 5 bases; nucleotides outside the gene matches: 6. Germline assignment: CDR1 SGHRS and CDR2 YFSETQ. This CDR3 has 15 residues. Primers: 60 V beta forward and 13 J beta reverse. Here immunoSEQ multiplex PCR was the method, and the copy in TCRdb shows in-frame clones only, minus some. The profile covers more than 95,000 clones, with less than 90% appearing a single time and roughly 5.9% taken by the ten largest. Comment on this clone: Antigen specificity is unknown.

The clonotype comes from a human donor with glioblastoma. The specimen was blood, collected after dendritic cell vaccination. The chain employs TRBV5-1 and TRBJ2-1; 9 bases are shared with TRBD1. CDR3: CASSWGQGGHNEQFF. Here the CDR3 DNA reads TGCGCCAGCAGCTGGGGACAGGGTGGCCACAATGAGCAGTTCTTC.